There are a few counts of the clone carrying this T cell receptor (beta chain). No antigen is known for it. This record belongs to a study of T cell repertoires in cytomegalovirus infection. TCRdb re-analysed the reads in MiXCR, keeping a single row per CDR3 protein. The sample carries around 540,000 distinct CDR3 sequences, 30% to 40% recorded once. This material consisted of cultured PBMCs, taken from culture after CMV antigen stimulation. This receptor was identified in a human donor in good health (CMV status not recorded). Some clones in this sample may be carry-over from other donors' samples.

CDR3 nucleotides: TGTGCCAGCAGTTTATATTTGGGCTACGAGCAGTACTTC. It yields the protein CASSLYLGYEQYF. The chain carries TRBV28 and TRBJ2-7; unclear D gene. CDR1 is MDHEN and CDR2 is SYDVKM in the germline V gene. V was pared by 1 base and J by 3 bases, with 7 bases between. The CDR3 runs to 13 residues.